The 32 T cell receptor beta chains given below trace back to one sample, sequenced in a study of cytomegalovirus exposure and HLA in healthy donors (dated by TCRdb to about 2017). Library preparation was by the immunoSEQ multiplex PCR assay. The immuneACCESS repertoire file appears here via TCRdb, limited to in-frame rearrangements. These files lack a portion of the clones; in checked studies, under half of the deficit traces to unresolved V genes, and the cause of the others is not known. For this sample the table gives about 180,000 clones, of which 85% were detected only once. Approximately 15% of the sample rests with the top ten. Sequencing was carried out using PBMCs. The receptors derive from a man aged 18 to 30 in good health and CMV-seropositive.

The chain joins TRBV28 to TRBJ1-1, with a possible D match to TRBD1 (5 bases). Per the germline V gene, CDR1 is MDHEN and CDR2 is SYDVKM. Deletions cut 3 bases from V and 5 bases from J, with 13 bases between. The CDR3 consists of 14 residues. The chain's CDR3 is CASSFLGQPTEAFF. The CDR3 bases are TGTGCCAGCAGTTTTTTGGGGCAGCCAACTGAAGCTTTCTTT. The full variable domain, with the rest looked up from reference TRBV28 and TRBJ1-1, is DVKVTQSSRYLVKRTGEKVFLECVQDMDHENMFWYRQDPGLGLRLIYFSYDVKMKEKGDIPEGYSVSREKKERFSLILESASTNQTSMYLCASSFLGQPTEAFFGQGTRLTVV.

V and J are TRBV28 and TRBJ2-2; D is possibly TRBD1 (5 bases). Trimming cost V 4 bases and J 4 bases, with 13 bases left between them. Germline V gives CDR1 MDHEN, CDR2 SYDVKM. This CDR3 has 15 amino acids. CDR3 in amino acids: CASSSPAQGTGELFF. The CDR3 DNA reads as TGTGCCAGCAGTTCCCCCGCCCAGGGCACCGGGGAGCTGTTTTTT.

This clone showed up just a few times. The J gene is TRBJ2-7, the V gene TRBV10-2, with 8 bases aligning to TRBD2. CDR3 length equals 14 residues. Germline values: CDR1 WSHSY, CDR2 SAAADI. The ends lost 0 bases at V and 11 bases at J; junction bases unmatched: 9. CDR3 loop: CASSESRAGGFKYF. The CDR3 DNA is TGCGCCAGCAGTGAGTCGCGGGCGGGAGGTTTTAAGTACTTC.

V and J are TRBV9 and TRBJ1-1; 8 bases are a match to TRBD1. This CDR3 is 14 amino acids long. In germline, CDR1 is SGDLS, CDR2 YYNGEE. V trimming: 0 bases; J trimming: 6 bases; junction bases outside the gene matches: 4. The CDR3 DNA reads as TGTGCCAGCAGCGTAGCAAACAGGGGGGCTGAAGCTTTCTTT. The encoded protein is CASSVANRGAEAFF.

The count of this clone is one. V and J are TRBV13 and TRBJ1-3, with 7 positions matching TRBD1. The junction had 12 bases not matched to a gene; V was cut back by 5 bases and J by 8 bases. The CDR3 totals 15 residues. Looked up from germline, CDR1 is PRHDT and CDR2 is FYEKMQ (reference sequence). The CDR3 DNA reads TGTGCCAGCAGCAGTAGACAGGGACGTGAGGACACCATATATTTT. It codes for CASSSRQGREDTIYF.

The chain uses TRBV5-1 and TRBJ2-1; possible D gene TRBD2, 7 bases. The CDR3 is 15 residues long. Trimming pared 4 bases from V and 3 bases from J, leaving 14 bases between. The V gene's germline CDR1 is SGHRS and CDR2 YFSETQ. The CDR3 reads CASSPGLGGYNEQFF. The CDR3, as DNA: TGCGCCAGCAGCCCAGGACTAGGGGGCTACAATGAGCAGTTCTTC.

The chain employs TRBV5-4 and TRBJ1-1; 9 nucleotides align to TRBD1. Germline V gives CDR1 SGHNT, CDR2 YYREEE (reference sequence). This CDR3 is built from 16 residues. V was pared by 4 bases and J by 1 base, with 8 bases of the junction left unmatched. Here the CDR3 DNA reads TGTGCCAGCAGCAAGGACAGGGGTGCCCCGAACACTGAAGCTTTCTTT. This sequence encodes CASSKDRGAPNTEAFF.

J is TRBJ2-7 and V is TRBV21-1; the D segment call TRBD1 is taken from the table without a DNA check. TRBV21-1 is a documented pseudogene. This CDR3 is 17 amino acids long. CDR3 region: CASSFGPAGTNPYEQYF. In nucleotides, the CDR3 is TGTGCCAGCAGTTTCGGACCGGCAGGGACAAATCCCTACGAGCAGTACTTC.

The J gene is TRBJ2-5, the V gene TRBV7-2, with D possibly TRBD1 on 7 matching bases. Germline loops: CDR1 SGHTA, CDR2 FQGNSA. With 5 bases removed from V and 4 bases from J, the gap between germline ends came to 17 bases. CDR3 length: 15 amino acids. The CDR3 reads CASSPQGGGGETQYF. The DNA of the CDR3 is TGTGCCAGCAGCCCCCAGGGGGGAGGAGGAGAGACCCAGTACTTC. Filled out from reference TRBV7-2 and TRBJ2-5, the complete variable domain reads GAGVSQSPSNKVTEKGKDVELRCDPISGHTALYWYRQSLGQGLEFLIYFQGNSAPDKSGLPSDRFSAERTGGSVSTLTIQRTQQEDSAVYLCASSPQGGGGETQYFGPGTRLLVL.

The J gene is TRBJ2-1, the V gene TRBV13; 9 nucleotides agree with TRBD2. Per the germline V gene, CDR1 is PRHDT and CDR2 is FYEKMQ (reference sequence). The CDR3 sequence is 19 residues long. V lost 1 base and J lost 0; bases outside the gene matches: 10. The CDR3 DNA reads as TGTGCCAGCAGCTTAGTGTCTCTAGCGGGATACAGCTCCTACAATGAGCAGTTCTTC. It translates to CASSLVSLAGYSSYNEQFF.

This chain connects TRBV4-1 to TRBJ2-1; 9 bases are a match to TRBD2. The junction had 0 bases not matched to a gene; V was cut back by 0 bases and J by 0 bases. Germline assignment: CDR1 MGHRA and CDR2 YSYEKL. The CDR3 spans 16 residues. This chain's CDR3 is CASSQDSGSSYNEQFF. Here the CDR3 DNA reads TGCGCCAGCAGCCAAGATAGCGGGAGCTCCTACAATGAGCAGTTCTTC.

This clone showed up just once. The gene calls are TRBV6-5 and TRBJ1-2; D remains unclear. Germline CDR1 and CDR2: MNHEY and SVGAGI. Trimming left V 4 bases short and J 4 bases short, with 10 bases between. The CDR3 contains 13 residues. CDR3 protein: CASSFKDTYGYTF. The CDR3 DNA reads as TGTGCCAGCAGTTTTAAAGACACCTATGGCTACACCTTC.

This sequence joins TRBV5-4 and TRBJ2-3; TRBD2 aligns across 9 bases. This CDR3 is built from 16 residues. Per the germline V gene, CDR1 is SGHNT and CDR2 is YYREEE (reference sequence). The trim removed 0 bases at V and 6 bases at J, leaving 8 bases unmatched. The CDR3 protein is CASSLAGGRAGDTQYF. DNA for the CDR3: TGTGCCAGCAGCTTGGCAGGCGGGAGGGCCGGGGATACGCAGTATTTT.

This rearrangement joins TRBV6-5 to TRBJ1-1; no firm D call. CDR3 length equals 13 residues. The V gene lost 2 bases and the J gene lost 1 base, with 5 bases spanning the gap. Germline V gene lookup returns CDR1 MNHEY and CDR2 SVGAGI. The chain's CDR3 is CASSYARNTEAFF. Written as DNA, the CDR3 is TGTGCCAGCAGTTACGCCAGGAACACTGAAGCTTTCTTT.

V is TRBV25-1 and J is TRBJ2-1; 9 bases line up with TRBD2. Trimming removed 7 bases from V and 3 bases from J; junction bases left unmatched: 4. From germline, CDR1 is MGHDK and CDR2 SYGVNS. CDR3 length: 14 amino acids. CDR3 in amino acids: CASTEREDYNEQFF. The CDR3 nucleotides read TGTGCCAGCACGGAGCGGGAGGACTACAATGAGCAGTTCTTC.

V gene TRBV9 combines with J gene TRBJ2-3; perhaps TRBD2 as D (6 bases). This CDR3 spans 17 amino acids. Per the germline V gene, CDR1 is SGDLS and CDR2 is YYNGEE. V was shortened by 0 bases and J by 2 bases, with 16 bases between the two germline ends. CDR3 nucleotides: TGTGCCAGCAGCGTAGTCGCGTCGGGGGATTTCACAGATACGCAGTATTTT. This translates into CASSVVASGDFTDTQYF.

This sequence joins TRBV7-6 and TRBJ2-2, with D perhaps TRBD2 (5 bases). CDR3 length: 18 amino acids. CDR1 is SGHVS, CDR2 FNYEAQ, per germline. V was trimmed by 1 base and J by 4 bases, leaving 19 bases between them. CDR3 nucleotides: TGTGCCAGCAGCTTAGATCGTAGGCGGCAGAGCGGCACCGGGGAGCTGTTTTTT. Translating it yields CASSLDRRRQSGTGELFF.

This clone is a singleton in its sample. This chain joins TRBV5-4 and TRBJ2-7, with 8 bases identical to TRBD1. The junction had 11 bases not matched to a gene; V was cut back by 4 bases and J by 2 bases. Germline assignment: CDR1 SGHNT and CDR2 YYREEE (reference sequence). This CDR3 contains 16 residues. The CDR3 protein is CASSLPGAGGAYEQYF. DNA for the CDR3: TGTGCCAGCAGCCTGCCGGGGGCAGGGGGCGCCTACGAGCAGTACTTC.

CDR3 sequence reads: CASSSRVNGLTEAFF. CDR3 bases: TGTGCCAGCAGCTCACGGGTGAATGGCTTAACTGAAGCTTTCTTT. V and J are TRBV5-6 and TRBJ1-1; the D is unclear. CDR1 and CDR2 from the germline V gene are SGHDT and YYEEEE. The CDR3 sequence is 15 residues long. Trimming shortened V by 3 bases and J by 5 bases, and 17 bases separated the two germline ends. The full variable domain, in which reference TRBV5-6 and TRBJ1-1 provide the parts outside the CDR3, is DAGVTQSPTHLIKTRGQQVTLRCSPKSGHDTVSWYQQALGQGPQFIFQYYEEEERQRGNFPDRFSGHQFPNYSSELNVNALLLGDSALYLCASSSRVNGLTEAFFGQGTRLTVV.

On this clone itself: The sample has other DNA sequences that encode this CDR3 too. The V and J genes are TRBV5-4 and TRBJ2-7; TRBD2 agrees at 8 bases. The CDR3 runs 14 residues. Per the germline V gene, CDR1 is SGHNT and CDR2 is YYREEE (reference sequence). With V trimmed by 3 bases and J by 1 base, 3 bases remained unmatched. CDR3 loop: CASSSLAGSYEQYF. The CDR3 DNA is TGTGCCAGCAGCTCCTTAGCGGGGTCCTACGAGCAGTACTTC.

The chain links TRBV6-6 to TRBJ2-7; D might be TRBD1 (6 bases). V dropped 2 bases and J dropped 4 bases, with 6 bases sitting between them. Germline loops: CDR1 MNHNY, CDR2 SVGAGI (reference sequence). This CDR3 is 12 amino acids long. CDR3 amino acids: CASSYDRYEQYF. The CDR3 DNA reads as TGTGCCAGCAGTTACGACAGGTACGAGCAGTACTTC.

The genes are TRBV7-2 and TRBJ1-1, with TRBD1 matching 8 bases. The germline CDR1 and CDR2 sequences are SGHTA and FQGNSA. The CDR3 has 14 amino acids. Unmatched junction bases numbered 6, after V lost 5 bases and J lost 4 bases. The CDR3 protein is CASSPGQGATEAFF. DNA for the CDR3: TGTGCCAGCAGCCCCGGACAGGGCGCCACTGAAGCTTTCTTT.

This sequence joins TRBV5-1 and TRBJ1-4; no clear D gene. The CDR3 extends over 13 amino acids. Looked up from germline, CDR1 is SGHRS and CDR2 is YFSETQ. Trimming took off 4 bases at V and 8 bases at J, with 12 bases between the two ends. In DNA, the CDR3 is TGCGCCAGCAGCCTGGAGCGCCCGGAAAAACTGTTTTTT. The encoded protein is CASSLERPEKLFF.

This chain connects TRBV6-5 to TRBJ1-6; TRBD1 aligns across 7 bases. V shed 5 bases and J 5 bases; nucleotides not matched to a gene: 6. From germline, CDR1 is MNHEY and CDR2 SVGAGI. The CDR3 contains 15 residues. The CDR3 region is CASSPTGMNNSPLHF. The CDR3 DNA reads as TGTGCCAGCAGTCCGACAGGGATGAATAATTCACCCCTCCACTTT.

This clone was counted a single time. This chain connects TRBV29-1 to TRBJ2-7; D perhaps matches TRBD1 (5 bases). V lost 4 bases, J lost 0 bases, and 13 bases lay in between. Per the germline V gene, CDR1 is SQVTM and CDR2 is ANQGSEA. The CDR3 contains 14 residues. The CDR3 is CSVVEDTSSYEQYF. The CDR3 DNA is TGCAGCGTTGTTGAGGACACAAGCTCCTACGAGCAGTACTTC.

The chain combines TRBV6-6 with TRBJ1-2; TRBD1 matches 10 bases. V lost 6 bases, J lost 4 bases, and 8 bases stayed unmatched. The length of the CDR3 is 15 residues. Germline CDR1 and CDR2: MNHNY and SVGAGI (reference sequence). The CDR3: CASSPSGTGAYGYTF. CDR3 in DNA: TGTGCCAGCAGCCCGTCCGGGACAGGGGCCTATGGCTACACCTTC.

The V and J genes are TRBV18 and TRBJ2-7; D call uncertain. The V gene's germline CDR1 is KGHSH and CDR2 LQKENI. The CDR3 has 12 residues. Trimming left V 5 bases short and J 6 bases short, with 11 bases between. CDR3 coding DNA: TGTGCCAGCTCAACGGGTCAGTCCGAGCAGTACTTC. It specifies CASSTGQSEQYF.

CDR3 sequence: CASSAGQSQETQYF. CDR3 sequence (DNA): TGTGCCAGCAGTGCGGGACAGTCTCAAGAGACCCAGTACTTC. The chain carries TRBV6-1 and TRBJ2-5; 7 bases agree with TRBD1. This CDR3 has 14 residues. Trimming cost V 4 bases and J 2 bases; bases outside gene matches: 4. Germline values: CDR1 MNHNS, CDR2 SASEGT.

This clone appeared once. The chain links TRBV28 to TRBJ1-2; 7 bases map to TRBD1. CDR1 MDHEN and CDR2 SYDVKM come from the germline V gene. The length of the CDR3 is 14 residues. V trimming: 4 bases; J trimming: 4 bases; junction bases outside the gene matches: 6. CDR3 sequence: CASSSVGTVYGYTF. DNA of the CDR3: TGTGCCAGCAGTTCCGTTGGGACAGTCTATGGCTACACCTTC.

The table lists this clone with a count of one. This chain uses TRBV7-2 with TRBJ2-3; weak D call: TRBD1 (7 bases). This CDR3 spans 14 amino acids. Germline CDR1 and CDR2: SGHTA and FQGNSA. V was clipped by 3 bases and J by 6 bases, with 13 bases between them. Here the CDR3 DNA reads TGTGCCAGCAGCTTTGCCCAGGGGGGTGATACGCAGTATTTT. As protein: CASSFAQGGDTQYF.

This clone was detected a few times. The chain joins TRBV7-8 to TRBJ2-7; possible D gene TRBD2, 5 bases. CDR1 and CDR2 (germline): SGHVS, FQNEAQ. Between the trimmed V and J ends, which lost 5 bases and 0 bases, there was a span of 8 bases. CDR3 size: 13 residues. In DNA form, the CDR3 reads TGTGCCAGCAGCAGCGGCCACTCCTACGAGCAGTACTTC. Translating gives CASSSGHSYEQYF.

The chain carries TRBV4-1 and TRBJ2-3; 7 bases are a match to TRBD1. V lost 5 bases, J lost 6 bases, and 8 bases stayed unmatched. Germline V lookup: CDR1 MGHRA, CDR2 YSYEKL. This CDR3 has 14 amino acids. CDR3 sequence (DNA): TGCGCCAGCAGCAGACCACAGGGGCTGGATACGCAGTATTTT. It encodes CASSRPQGLDTQYF.